Presented here are 19 T cell receptor beta chains from one specimen sequenced in a study of control samples from healthy donors and cancer patients (dated by TCRdb to 2019 to 2021). Libraries were prepared through the immunoSEQ multiplex PCR assay. TCRdb took this table from immuneACCESS and kept in-frame rearrangements with V and J called. Such tables lack part of the clones; where checked against another copy, unresolved V genes explain under half of the gap, and the rest is unexplained. The sample table holds about 130,000 clones, of which about 94% were seen once. The ten largest clones represent 12% to 15% of the sample. The sequenced sample was PBMCs. These receptors came from a man aged 55 to 70 with colorectal cancer.

The J gene is TRBJ1-2, the V gene TRBV12-3 or TRBV12-4; no clear D. V lost 3 bases, J lost 4 bases, and 9 bases lay in between. This CDR3 contains 13 residues. The CDR3 region is CASSLRGIYGYTF. DNA for the CDR3: TGTGCCAGCAGTTTGCGGGGTATCTATGGCTACACCTTC.

A word on this clone: Other DNA sequences from this sample encode an identical CDR3 as well. This chain links TRBV5-1 with TRBJ1-4; D ambiguous. The V gene's germline CDR1 is SGHRS and CDR2 YFSETQ. CDR3 length: 15 residues. Trimming cost V 2 bases and J 0 bases, with 8 bases left between them. This CDR3 is CASSLGGATNEKLFF. CDR3 bases: TGCGCCAGCAGCTTAGGAGGTGCAACTAATGAAAAACTGTTTTTT.

The chain carries TRBV25-1 and TRBJ1-1; D may be TRBD1 (5 bases). Trimming left V 6 bases short and J 5 bases short, with 10 bases between. Germline values: CDR1 MGHDK, CDR2 SYGVNS. The CDR3 covers 12 residues. This CDR3 is CASRGVGTEAFF. CDR3 in DNA: TGTGCCAGCAGGGGGGTTGGGACTGAAGCTTTCTTT.

This chain's CDR3 is CASREGSRLNYGYTF. The CDR3 bases are TGCGCCAGCAGAGAGGGCTCGCGGCTTAACTATGGCTACACCTTC. This chain joins TRBV5-1 and TRBJ1-2, with D unclear. The CDR3 consists of 15 residues. Germline-derived CDR1 and CDR2 are SGHRS and YFSETQ. V lost 5 bases to trimming and J lost 1 base, with 15 bases between them.

This chain uses TRBV24-1 with TRBJ2-1; 9 bases line up with TRBD2. CDR3 length: 16 amino acids. J was trimmed by 0 bases and V by 3 bases; bases with no gene match: 2. Germline V gene lookup returns CDR1 KGHDR and CDR2 SFDVKD. For the CDR3, the DNA is TGTGCCACCAGTGATGCGACTAGCGGCTCCTACAATGAGCAGTTCTTC. Its protein is CATSDATSGSYNEQFF.

The chain has TRBV7-2 and TRBJ2-2; 8 nucleotides align to TRBD2. CDR1 and CDR2 from the germline V gene are SGHTA and FQGNSA. After removal of 5 bases from V and 6 bases from J, the junction contained 11 bases not matched to a gene. The CDR3 contains 16 residues. In nucleotides, the CDR3 is TGTGCCAGCAGCCCCGCCTTACGGGGGGGCCCCGGGGAGCTGTTTTTT. Protein sequence: CASSPALRGGPGELFF.

The chain joins TRBV9 to TRBJ1-5, with D unclear. Per germline, CDR1 SGDLS and CDR2 YYNGEE. V lost 5 bases and J lost 3, with 15 bases in between. CDR3 length equals 15 residues. CDR3: CASRPGVSLNQPQHF. The CDR3 nucleotides are TGTGCCAGCAGACCAGGAGTAAGCCTCAATCAGCCCCAGCATTTT.

A single count supports this clone. The chain combines TRBV18 with TRBJ2-7; a possible D gene is TRBD1 (6 bases). The germline V gene has CDR1 KGHSH and CDR2 LQKENI. This CDR3 contains 15 residues. Trimming left V 2 bases short and J 5 bases short, with 16 bases between. The CDR3 DNA sequence: TGTGCCAGCTCACCAAGAGAGGCCAGGGGCCACGAGCAGTACTTC. Its protein is CASSPREARGHEQYF.

The sample holds one count of this clone. This chain joins TRBV6-2 or TRBV6-3 and TRBJ2-7, with D unresolved. CDR3 length: 15 amino acids. Per the germline V gene, CDR1 is MNHEY and CDR2 is SVGEGT. Trimming stripped 2 bases from V and 2 bases from J, with 13 bases between. Written as DNA, the CDR3 is TGTGCCAGCAGTTACCTAAGGACGTTCACCTACGAGCAGTACTTC. Its translation is CASSYLRTFTYEQYF.

This CDR3 is CATSDLGPKGRSSGNTIYF. In nucleotides, the CDR3 is TGTGCCACCAGTGATTTGGGCCCAAAGGGACGGAGCTCTGGAAACACCATATATTTT. This chain connects TRBV24-1 to TRBJ1-3, with D possibly matching TRBD1 (5 bases). The CDR3 covers 19 residues. Trimming removed 0 bases at V and 0 bases at J, with 17 bases between. The germline gives CDR1 KGHDR, CDR2 SFDVKD.

The V gene is TRBV27, the J gene TRBJ2-6; D might be TRBD1 or TRBD2, each matching 5 bases. V shed 3 bases and J shed 0 bases, with 15 bases lying between them. The CDR3 sequence is 18 residues long. CDR1 is MNHEY, CDR2 SMNVEV, per germline (reference sequence). The CDR3 protein is CASSFQGDAPSGANVLTF. The DNA for the CDR3 is TGTGCCAGCAGTTTTCAGGGAGACGCCCCCTCTGGGGCCAACGTCCTGACTTTC.

This clone was counted once. The chain carries TRBV19 and TRBJ1-2; unclear D gene. There are 12 residues in the CDR3. Germline CDR1 reads LNHDA; CDR2 reads SQIVND (reference sequence). Trimming shortened V by 4 bases and J by 8 bases, and 11 bases separated the two germline ends. The CDR3, as DNA: TGTGCCAGTAGTACACGTCGGTGGGGCTACACCTTC. Its translation is CASSTRRWGYTF. The full variable domain, rest sourced from reference TRBV19 and TRBJ1-2, is DGGITQSPKYLFRKEGQNVTLSCEQNLNHDAMYWYRQDPGQGLRLIYYSQIVNDFQKGDIAEGYSVSREKKESFPLTVTSAQKNPTAFYLCASSTRRWGYTFGSGTRLTVV.

The rearrangement links TRBV24-1 to TRBJ2-2, with D possibly matching TRBD1 (6 bases). V lost 4 bases and J lost 3, with 14 bases in between. The CDR3 runs 16 residues. CDR1 is KGHDR, CDR2 SFDVKD, per germline. CDR3: CATSEPGTPYTGELFF. The CDR3 DNA sequence: TGTGCCACCAGTGAACCCGGGACACCCTACACCGGGGAGCTGTTTTTT.

This chain connects TRBV27 to TRBJ2-3; D unresolved. V lost 5 bases and J lost 3, with 18 bases in between. The CDR3 covers 16 residues. Germline V gives CDR1 MNHEY, CDR2 SMNVEV (reference sequence). The CDR3 region has the DNA TGTGCCAGCAGTCCCTCCTTAGACACGCCGACAGATACGCAGTATTTT. It yields the protein CASSPSLDTPTDTQYF.

This chain connects TRBV7-2 to TRBJ2-3; 11 nucleotides line up with TRBD2. Looked up from germline, CDR1 is SGHTA and CDR2 is FQGNSA. V was pared by 3 bases and J by 2 bases, with 7 bases of the junction left unmatched. This CDR3 has 17 residues. This CDR3 reads CASSFSLAGGPTDTQYF. The DNA of the CDR3 is TGTGCCAGCAGCTTCAGTCTAGCGGGGGGTCCCACAGATACGCAGTATTTT.

This chain links TRBV19 with TRBJ2-2, with D perhaps TRBD1 or TRBD2 (5 bases each). The CDR3 is 15 amino acids. From germline, CDR1 is LNHDA and CDR2 SQIVND (reference sequence). Deletions cut 5 bases from V and 5 bases from J, with 15 bases between. The CDR3 is CASSYTGTVTGELFF. The CDR3 DNA reads TGTGCCAGTAGTTACACCGGGACCGTAACCGGGGAGCTGTTTTTT.

This chain links TRBV27 with TRBJ2-7; perhaps TRBD2 as D (6 bases). CDR3 length: 16 amino acids. Trimming removed 3 bases from V and 5 bases from J, with 20 bases in between. Germline CDR1 reads MNHEY; CDR2 reads SMNVEV (reference sequence). The CDR3 DNA reads TGTGCCAGCAGTTTGGACGGAGGGGTAGCGAAGGACGAGCAGTACTTC. Translation: CASSLDGGVAKDEQYF.

The rearrangement links TRBV29-1 to TRBJ2-3; tentative D call: TRBD2 (5 bases). V dropped 3 bases and J dropped 2 bases, with 9 bases sitting between them. CDR1 and CDR2 (germline): SQVTM, ANQGSEA. This CDR3 is built from 13 residues. CDR3 residues: CSVDGSYTDTQYF. CDR3 DNA sequence: TGCAGCGTTGATGGGAGTTACACAGATACGCAGTATTTT.

The chain links TRBV5-1 to TRBJ1-2, with 12 nucleotides matching TRBD1. Germline V lookup: CDR1 SGHRS, CDR2 YFSETQ. The CDR3 is 13 amino acids. Trimming removed 0 bases from V and 12 bases from J; junction bases left unmatched: 3. CDR3 nucleotides: TGCGCCAGCAGCTTGGAACGGGACAGGGGGCACACCTTC. Translation gives CASSLERDRGHTF.